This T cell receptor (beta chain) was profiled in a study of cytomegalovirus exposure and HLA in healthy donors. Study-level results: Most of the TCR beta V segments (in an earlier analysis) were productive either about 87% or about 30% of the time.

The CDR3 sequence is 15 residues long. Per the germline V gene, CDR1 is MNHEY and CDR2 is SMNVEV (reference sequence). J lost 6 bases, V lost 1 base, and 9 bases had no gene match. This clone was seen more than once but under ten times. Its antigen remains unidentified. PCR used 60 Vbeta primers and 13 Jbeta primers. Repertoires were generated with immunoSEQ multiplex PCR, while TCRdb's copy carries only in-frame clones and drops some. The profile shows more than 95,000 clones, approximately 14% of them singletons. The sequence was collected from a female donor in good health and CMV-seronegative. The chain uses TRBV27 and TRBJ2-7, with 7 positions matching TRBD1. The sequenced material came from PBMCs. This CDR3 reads CASSLFATGSAEQYF. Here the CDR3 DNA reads TGTGCCAGCAGTTTATTCGCGACAGGGTCTGCCGAGCAGTACTTC.